This entry concerns a single TCR beta chain. This specimen comes from a study of blood T cell repertoires in COVID-19. As for the study in general: Sources were T cells, B-cell-depleted T cells, or PBMCs; the material itself was cDNA or gDNA.

Clones were read by immunoSEQ multiplex PCR, and TCRdb kept only the in-frame ones, dropping some. The profile shows about 54,000 clones, roughly nine tenths of them singletons. The sequence came from a woman aged 60-75 years with active or convalescent COVID-19. Sequenced: peripheral blood.

The CDR3 DNA follows: TGTGCCAGCAGCGCAGGGACCGGGACAGGTCACAATCAGCCCCAGCATTTT. Translation gives CASSAGTGTGHNQPQHF. The chain employs TRBV5-5 and TRBJ1-5, with TRBD1 matching 8 bases. CDR3 size: 17 residues. Germline lookup yields CDR1 SGHKS and CDR2 YYEKEE (reference sequence). V lost 4 bases, J lost 3 bases, and 12 bases stayed unmatched.